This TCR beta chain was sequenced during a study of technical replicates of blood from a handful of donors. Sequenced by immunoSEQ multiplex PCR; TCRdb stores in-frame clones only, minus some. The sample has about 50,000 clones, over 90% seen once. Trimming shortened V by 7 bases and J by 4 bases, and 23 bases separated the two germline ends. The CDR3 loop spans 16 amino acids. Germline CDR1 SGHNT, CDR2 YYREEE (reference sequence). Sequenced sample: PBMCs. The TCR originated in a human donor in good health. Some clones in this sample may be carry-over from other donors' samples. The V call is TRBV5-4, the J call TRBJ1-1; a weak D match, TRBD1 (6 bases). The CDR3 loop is CASLMGTGGGSTEAFF. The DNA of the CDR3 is TGTGCCAGCCTCATGGGAACTGGGGGCGGAAGCACTGAAGCTTTCTTT.